This TCR beta chain comes out of a study of a mutant IDH1 vaccine in newly diagnosed glioma. Overall study context: Eight vaccinations went to patients in weeks 1, 3, 5, 7, 11, 15, 19, 23.

Time point specified: week 11, during vaccination. A 20-mer mutant IDH1 peptide at 300 ug was injected subcutaneously with topical imiquimod. Note on this clone: Antigen specificity is unknown.

Profiling relied on immunoSEQ multiplex PCR, and the TCRdb table lists in-frame clones only, not all of them. The sample has approximately 25,000 clones; over 75% are singletons. From germline, CDR1 is SNHLY and CDR2 FYNNEI. This CDR3 is 16 amino acids long. V dropped 6 bases and J dropped 4; count of bases not matched to a gene: 10. The rearrangement links TRBV2 to TRBJ2-1, with 9 bases identical to TRBD2. The sequenced sample was PBMCs, obtained from a glioma patient whose treatment included an IDH1 peptide vaccine. This clonotype originated in a young woman with glioma. The CDR3 is CASSRLLAGPYNEQFF. The DNA of the CDR3 is TGTGCCAGCAGCCGCTTACTAGCGGGCCCTTACAATGAGCAGTTCTTC.